These 24 T cell receptor beta chains came from one sample sequenced in a study of immune characterization of retroperitoneal liposarcoma. TCRdb reprocessed the PCR reads via MiXCR and lists one record per CDR3 protein. In the table there are 9,000 to 13,000 distinct CDR3 sequences, about 30% of which are singletons. Sequencing used tumor tissue. Source of these receptors: a male donor with retroperitoneal liposarcoma.

Regarding this clonotype: Germline is not matched at one junction end, which may reflect a read error. This chain joins TRBV4-1 and TRBJ2-1; no reliable D call. In germline, CDR1 is MGHRA, CDR2 YSYEKL. The CDR3 loop spans 13 amino acids. The DNA for the CDR3 is TGTGCCAGCAGCCAAGTGGCAGGCGATGGACAGTTCTTC. Its translation: CASSQVAGDGQFF.

This clonotype has a count of ten or more. This rearrangement joins TRBV7-6 to TRBJ2-3; 8 positions match TRBD2. CDR1 and CDR2 (germline): SGHVS, FNYEAQ. The CDR3 runs to 15 residues. After removal of 0 bases from V and 3 bases from J, the junction contained 2 bases not matched to a gene. CDR3 in DNA: TGTGCCAGCAGCTTAGCCCGGGGGGGGACAGATACGCAGTATTTT. This translates into CASSLARGGTDTQYF.

J is TRBJ2-5 and V is TRBV11-3; 10 bases are a match to TRBD2. V was clipped by 6 bases and J by 11 bases; unmatched bases: 15. Germline values: CDR1 SGHNT, CDR2 YENEEA. The CDR3 covers 15 residues. CDR3 nucleotides: TGTGCCAGCAGTTCGACTAGCGGGCGTTACAATGAGCAGTACTTC. It is translated as CASSSTSGRYNEQYF.

J is TRBJ2-1 and V is TRBV27, with no clear D. The J call may be faulty, since TRBJ2-7 better matches the DNA end. This CDR3 has 16 amino acids. The germline V gene encodes CDR1 MNHEY and CDR2 SMNVEV (reference sequence). The chain's CDR3 is CASSLDGPGSYNEQYF. The CDR3, as DNA: TGTGCCAGCAGTTTGGATGGGCCGGGCTCCTACAATGAGCAGTACTTC.

Of note for this clonotype: A much larger clone differs from this one at a single base, so this may be a read error. This rearrangement joins TRBV11-3 to TRBJ2-1; D perhaps matches TRBD1 (6 bases). Germline V gives CDR1 SGHNT, CDR2 YENEEA. With 2 bases removed from V and 3 bases from J, the gap between germline ends came to 11 bases. The CDR3 totals 15 residues. CDR3 amino acids: CASSLKGELYNEQFF. Written as DNA, the CDR3 is TGTGCCAGCAGCTTAAAGGGGGAGCTCTACAATGAGCAGTTCTTC.

The rearrangement uses TRBV10-2 and TRBJ2-7; D possibly corresponds to TRBD2 (6 bases). With 7 bases removed from V and 0 bases from J, the gap between germline ends came to 13 bases. Germline lookup yields CDR1 WSHSY and CDR2 SAAADI. There are 14 residues in the CDR3. CDR3 sequence: CASTEDYPSYEQYF. DNA for the CDR3: TGCGCCAGCACCGAGGACTACCCCTCCTACGAGCAGTACTTC.

This clonotype is medium-sized within its sample. The chain couples TRBV6-1 to TRBJ2-1, with 8 bases aligning to TRBD1. The assigned J gene may be wrong: the sequence end matches TRBJ2-7 better. Germline values: CDR1 MNHNS, CDR2 SASEGT. This CDR3 contains 15 residues. CDR3 DNA sequence: TGTGCCAGCAAAGTCGGACAGGGACAACCTTACGAGCAGTACTTC. This codes for CASKVGQGQPYEQYF.

This chain uses TRBV11-3 with TRBJ2-1; D uncertain. The end of the DNA aligns better with TRBJ2-5, so the J call may be wrong. Germline V gene sequence: CDR1 SGHNT, CDR2 YENEEA. There are 15 residues in the CDR3. In DNA form, the CDR3 reads TGTGCCAGCAGCTTAGGGGTATCGGAGTGGGAGACCCAGTACTTC. Translating it yields CASSLGVSEWETQYF.

In this sample, this clonotype is medium-sized. V is TRBV7-2 and J is TRBJ2-1; 11 nucleotides agree with TRBD1. The V gene's germline CDR1 is SGHTA and CDR2 FQGNSA. This CDR3 is built from 16 residues. The V segment lost 5 bases and the J segment 10 bases; nucleotides outside the gene matches: 13. The DNA of the CDR3 is TGTGCCAGCAGCCGGGGACAGGGGGGACTCTCCTACGAGCAGTTCTTC. As protein: CASSRGQGGLSYEQFF.

This clonotype showed up many times. The rearrangement joins TRBV6-6 to TRBJ2-5; 12 bases fit TRBD2. V gave up 0 bases and J gave up 5 bases; unmatched junction bases: 4. This CDR3 has 16 amino acids. Germline V gene lookup returns CDR1 MNHNY and CDR2 SVGAGI (reference sequence). The DNA of the CDR3 is TGTGCCAGCAGTTACTCGCGTACTAGCGGGAGGGAGACCCAGTACTTC. Residues: CASSYSRTSGRETQYF.

The rearrangement uses TRBV6-1 and TRBJ2-6, with 7 bases matching TRBD2. Judging by the DNA end, TRBJ2-7 fits better; the J call may be wrong. Germline values: CDR1 MNHNS, CDR2 SASEGT. The CDR3 covers 12 residues. The DNA for the CDR3 is TGTGCCAGGAGCGGGGAAGTCTACGAGCAGTACTTC. Its protein is CARSGEVYEQYF.

This rearrangement joins TRBV6-1 to TRBJ2-4, with 7 bases identical to TRBD2. The CDR3 is made up of 12 amino acids. CDR1 is MNHNS, CDR2 SASEGT, per germline. The ends lost 3 bases at V and 13 bases at J; junction bases unmatched: 6. CDR3 nucleotide sequence: TGTGCCAGCAGTGAGACTAGCCTCAAGCAGTACTTC. Amino acid sequence: CASSETSLKQYF.

This clonotype is medium-sized within its sample. V is TRBV6-1 and J is TRBJ2-5; either TRBD1 or TRBD2 may fit D (5 bases each). CDR1 and CDR2 from the germline V gene are MNHNS and SASEGT. Between the trimmed V and J ends, which lost 5 bases and 5 bases, there was a span of 18 bases. This CDR3 comprises 15 residues. The CDR3 loop is CASSHRDAWSETQYF. The CDR3 DNA sequence: TGTGCCAGCAGTCACCGGGACGCGTGGAGTGAGACCCAGTACTTC.

This clonotype was seen a handful of times. The rearrangement joins TRBV11-2 to TRBJ1-1; D is perhaps TRBD1 (6 bases). The CDR3 sequence is 13 residues long. Trimming took 5 bases from V and 6 from J, leaving 13 bases between them. The germline V gene encodes CDR1 SGHAT and CDR2 FQNNGV. Here the CDR3 DNA reads TGTGCCAGCAGCAGAAAACAGGGTGCTGAAGCTTTCTTT. It codes for CASSRKQGAEAFF.

By share, this clonotype ranks as medium-sized (0.01 to 0.1%). V is TRBV6-1 and J is TRBJ2-3, with TRBD2 identical over 9 bases. The ends lost 3 bases at V and 4 bases at J; junction bases unmatched: 5. Germline-derived CDR1 and CDR2 are MNHNS and SASEGT. CDR3 length: 15 amino acids. The CDR3 here is CASSEAGGRSDTQYF. In DNA form, the CDR3 reads TGTGCCAGCAGTGAGGCGGGGGGGCGATCAGATACGCAGTATTTT.

This clonotype occurred a few times. The gene calls are TRBV24-1 and TRBJ2-5; 12 bases map to TRBD2. From germline, CDR1 is KGHDR and CDR2 SFDVKD. The CDR3 loop spans 17 amino acids. V trimming: 3 bases; J trimming: 11 bases; junction bases outside the gene matches: 15. The CDR3 here is CATSDPPSGRGYNEQYF. CDR3 nucleotides: TGTGCCACCAGTGATCCCCCTAGCGGGAGGGGGTACAATGAGCAGTACTTC.

This clonotype was observed at least ten times. The CDR3: CASSVSGTGGYEQYF. CDR3 nucleotide sequence: TGTGCCAGCAGCGTATCCGGGACAGGGGGATACGAGCAGTACTTC. The chain has TRBV11-3 and TRBJ2-7, with 11 bases that match TRBD1. This CDR3 contains 15 residues. Losses at the gene ends were 5 bases for V and 4 bases for J; bases not matched to a gene: 7. Germline-derived CDR1 and CDR2 are SGHNT and YENEEA.

This chain connects TRBV6-1 to TRBJ2-2, with D unresolved. V lost 2 bases, J lost 0 bases, and 7 bases lay in between. The CDR3 is 15 residues long. Germline CDR1 is MNHNS and CDR2 is SASEGT. The CDR3 DNA reads as TGTGCCAGCAGTGAACAGGTCGCGAACACCGGGGAGCTGTTTTTT. Translated: CASSEQVANTGELFF.

This clonotype showed up many times. The CDR3 spells CASATREVAYTEAFF. CDR3 nucleotides: TGTGCCAGCGCTACAAGGGAAGTTGCTTACACTGAAGCTTTCTTT. The V and J genes are TRBV6-1 and TRBJ1-1; unclear D gene. CDR3 length: 15 residues. The V end lost 8 bases, the J end lost 3 bases, and 19 bases lay between the germline ends. From germline, CDR1 is MNHNS and CDR2 SASEGT.

This clonotype is judged medium-sized. V is TRBV12-3 or TRBV12-4 and J is TRBJ2-1; 10 bases align to TRBD2. V shed 6 bases, J shed 8 bases, and the junction held 13 bases outside the gene matches. This CDR3 has 16 residues. The CDR3 nucleotides read TGTGCCAGCAGCCCACTAGCGGGGATTATGCGAGATGAGCAGTTCTTC. As protein: CASSPLAGIMRDEQFF.

The chain is built from TRBV6-2 or TRBV6-3 and TRBJ1-2; TRBD1 might be the D (6 bases). CDR3 length equals 15 residues. Deletions cut 2 bases from V and 8 bases from J, with 18 bases between. Germline loops: CDR1 MNHEY, CDR2 SVGEGT. This CDR3 reads CASSYLRGTGNGYTF. The CDR3, as DNA: TGTGCCAGCAGTTACCTTAGGGGGACGGGGAACGGCTACACCTTC.

This clonotype showed up just a few times. V and J are TRBV4-1 and TRBJ2-7; 9 bases fit TRBD1. The trim removed 2 bases at V and 3 bases at J, leaving 5 bases unmatched. Germline V gene lookup returns CDR1 MGHRA and CDR2 YSYEKL. This CDR3 has 15 amino acids. The CDR3 DNA is TGCGCCAGCAGCCAAAACCGGGGACAGGGCTACGAGCAGTACTTC. This sequence encodes CASSQNRGQGYEQYF.

The chain recombines TRBV7-8 with TRBJ2-1, with D possibly TRBD2 on 5 matching bases. Germline V gene sequence: CDR1 SGHVS, CDR2 FQNEAQ. The CDR3 is made up of 13 amino acids. V shed 2 bases and J shed 13 bases, with 15 bases lying between them. The CDR3 loop reads CASSLTRENIQFF. The CDR3 DNA sequence: TGTGCCAGCAGCTTAACCCGGGAAAACATTCAGTTCTTC.

The chain joins TRBV6-1 to TRBJ2-1; D is possibly TRBD2 (7 bases). Trimming left V 8 bases short and J 10 bases short, with 21 bases between. The length of the CDR3 is 14 residues. Per the germline V gene, CDR1 is MNHNS and CDR2 is SASEGT. Here the CDR3 reads CASGSDGGPYEQFF. The CDR3 region has the DNA TGTGCCAGCGGGTCGGACGGGGGGCCCTACGAGCAGTTCTTC.